Listed below are T cell receptor beta chains from one sample, sequenced in a study of OX40 agonist ivuxolimab in advanced cancers. Clones were sequenced by immunoSEQ multiplex PCR, and TCRdb holds only the in-frame ones, with some missing. The table lists around 25,000 clones, about four fifths of them singletons, with less than 15% in the top ten. The specimen comprised CD4+ or CD8+ T cells sorted from blood, sampled in a trial of the OX40 agonist ivuxolimab. These receptors came from an adult with an advanced solid tumor such as melanoma, head and neck, liver or kidney cancer. Both conserved end residues are part of each CDR3. The D gene is left open where the match is weak. Not every row has a clone size; where given, it reads once, few, many or a size class.

CDR3 DNA	CDR3 protein	V gene	J gene	clone size	D gene
TGTGCCAGCAGCTTTGGTCCAGGGTCGAGATCAAACTATGGCTACACCTTC	CASSFGPGSRSNYGYTF	TRBV11-2	TRBJ1-2	NA	NA
TGTGCCAGCAGCTTTGGGCAGGGCGAGAGAGATACGCAGTATTTT	CASSFGQGERDTQYF	TRBV11-3	TRBJ2-3	NA	NA
TGTGCCAGTATAGGGGGGGGGCGGTCGATGAACACTGAAGCTTTCTTT	CASIGGGRSMNTEAFF	TRBV19	TRBJ1-1	NA	NA
TGTGCCAGCAGCCGCAGACAGGGGCAAGGCTACACCTTC	CASSRRQGQGYTF	TRBV7-8	TRBJ1-2	NA	TRBD1
TGTGCCAGTAGTTCTTATCCGGGACAGATGAACACTGAAGCTTTCTTT	CASSSYPGQMNTEAFF	TRBV19	TRBJ1-1	NA	TRBD1
TGTGCCACCAGTGAAGTCCTGCTAGGAGACGTCGACACCGGGGAGCTGTTTTTT	CATSEVLLGDVDTGELFF	TRBV15	TRBJ2-2	NA	NA
TGTGCCAGCAGCAAAAACAGGGAGACCTACGAGCAGTACTTC	CASSKNRETYEQYF	TRBV13	TRBJ2-7	NA	NA
TGTGCCAGCAGTGAAGTGCGACTAGCGGGGGCCCCGTACCAAGAGACCCAGTACTTC	CASSEVRLAGAPYQETQYF	TRBV6-1	TRBJ2-5	NA	TRBD2
TGTGCCAGTACCCCCGGCGGCCCCAATGAGCAGTTCTTC	CASTPGGPNEQFF	TRBV19	TRBJ2-1	NA	NA
TGTGCCAGCAGCCAAGATGGCGGTGTTAGCACAGATACGCAGTATTTT	CASSQDGGVSTDTQYF	TRBV4-2	TRBJ2-3	NA	NA
TGTGCCAGCAGCCAAGACGCCTACGGGGCTTTGAACACTGAAGCTTTCTTT	CASSQDAYGALNTEAFF	TRBV7-6	TRBJ1-1	NA	NA
TGTGCCAGCAGCGAAAAGGGGGGAGTCGGTGAAAAACTGTTTTTT	CASSEKGGVGEKLFF	TRBV21-1	TRBJ1-4	NA	NA
TGTGCCAGCAGGTGGCAGGGGAACACTGAAGCTTTCTTT	CASRWQGNTEAFF	TRBV2	TRBJ1-1	once	NA
TGTGCCAGCTCGAAAGGGGTGGGCAATGAGCAGTTCTTC	CASSKGVGNEQFF	TRBV6-1	TRBJ2-1	NA	NA
TGTGCCAGCAGCCCGACAGGGGGCTTTTCCTACGAGCAGTACTTC	CASSPTGGFSYEQYF	TRBV14	TRBJ2-7	large	TRBD1
TGCGCCAGCAGCTTGGCCATAGCTAGCGGTATCACAGATACGCAGTATTTT	CASSLAIASGITDTQYF	TRBV5-1	TRBJ2-3	NA	TRBD2
TGTGCCAGCCATGGCTCTGGCCATAATCAGCCCCAGCATTTT	CASHGSGHNQPQHF	TRBV5-4	TRBJ1-5	once	NA
TGTGCCAGCAGCCCGGGGGGATCCTACAATGAGCAGTTCTTC	CASSPGGSYNEQFF	TRBV27	TRBJ2-1	NA	TRBD2
TGTGCCAGCAGTGAGTCGGGGGCTGGGGCCAACGTCCTGACTTTC	CASSESGAGANVLTF	TRBV2	TRBJ2-6	NA	NA
TGTGCCAGTAGTCTCCAGGGGCCTCAGCCCCAGCATTTT	CASSLQGPQPQHF	TRBV19	TRBJ1-5	NA	NA
TGTGCCAGCTCACCACCGGACACTCCCTACGAGCAGTACTTC	CASSPPDTPYEQYF	TRBV27	TRBJ2-7	NA	NA